The following is a T cell receptor (beta chain) sequence with its context. What it binds is unknown. The sample comes from a study of T cell responses to AZD1222 COVID-19 vaccine. V was clipped by 1 base and J by 6 bases, with 11 bases between them. Germline CDR1 and CDR2: SGHTA and FQGNSA. CDR3 size: 14 residues. Study observations and caveats: Spike as a whole was targeted by vaccine-associated CD4 TCRs, dominant at 160-218 and 743-854. Among AZD1222 vaccinees, only five to seven were seropositive at baseline.

Second-dose recipients at about 4 or about 12 weeks were treated as one pooled group. TCRdb's copy holds only in-frame clones and misses some; the assay was immunoSEQ multiplex PCR. The table records about 110,000 clones, 89% of them present only once. V and J are TRBV7-2 and TRBJ2-3; possible D gene TRBD2, 6 bases. Sequencing used peripheral blood, obtained 28 days after the second AZD1222 dose. The TCR originated in an adult who received the AZD1222 COVID-19 vaccine. The CDR3 sequence is CASSLVGRRDTQYF. For the CDR3, the DNA is TGTGCCAGCAGCTTAGTAGGGAGGCGCGATACGCAGTATTTT.